The sequence of this T cell receptor beta chain was determined in a study of T-cell reconstitution after alpha-beta-depleted transplantation in children (dated by TCRdb to 2016 to 2018). Regarding the study in general: The study quantitatively tracked T-cell immune reconstitution after TCRalphabeta/CD19-depleted allogeneic hematopoietic cell transplantation in children using TCR repertoire profiling.

Concerning this clonotype: The antigen it binds to is not known. There are no base qualities to consult, and no much larger clone falls within one base.

Study-wide findings and limitations: The high TCRbeta diversity at day 60 in some patients was ascribed to recipient T cells and intrathymic progenitors that had survived conditioning. Over subsequent months, a decline in hyperexpanded clone frequencies was noted, and after one year, T-cell counts and TCRbeta diversity were mostly ascribed to newly produced T cells. Apparently early alphabetaT-cell count recovery about two months after transplant reportedly relied on only several hundred rapidly expanded clones derived from non-depleted graft cells.

The treatment or condition label corresponds to: allogeneic hematopoietic cell transplantation with graft depleted of TCRalphabeta T cells and CD19 B cells. The transplant recipients were children given TCRalphabeta/CD19-depleted allogeneic hematopoietic cell grafts. The CDR3 contains 14 residues, cysteine and phenylalanine counted. Kept here is only the CDR3 DNA, which spans 42 bases and is read in frame from base 1. Based on the germline V gene, the CDR1 and CDR2 sequences are SGHDT and YYEEEE. V is reduced by 5 bases and J by 4 bases, leaving a spacing of 13 bases between them. The library was generated by PCR. For sequencing, an Illumina HiSeq 2500 was employed. Molecular barcoding was employed in the preparation of TCR libraries, with unique molecular identifiers being used to normalize TCRbeta repertoire quantification. The public sequencing data were trimmed at Q25 with fastp and processed into clonotypes with MiXCR by TCRdb, which kept only in-frame beta chains. Duplicate CDR3 protein sequences are folded into a single record with the most common DNA and genes. Here the sample has fewer than 350,000 distinct CDR3 sequences; over 7% occur a single time. The ten biggest clones cover 9.1% of the sample.

This material consisted of peripheral blood, taken 360 days after TCRalphabeta/CD19-depleted stem cell transplant. The chain uses TRBV5-6 and TRBJ2-1; perhaps TRBD2 is the D gene, with 6 bases matching. The TCR sequence derives from a female patient between 2 and 10 years old who had a stem cell transplant for Fanconi anemia, so the T cells may come from the graft donor. The CDR3 protein: CASRGRQYYNEQFF. The nucleotide sequence is TGTGCCAGCAGGGGGAGGCAGTATTACAATGAGCAGTTCTTC.